The entry below describes one T cell receptor beta chain. Its specificity is unknown. Germline values: CDR1 SNHLY, CDR2 FYNNEI. The length of the CDR3 is 15 residues. Trimming removed 6 bases at V and 11 bases at J, with 20 bases between. The sample belongs to a study of CD8+ T cells in alopecia areata. Study-wide context: Severity scoring for treated patients was based on the percentage of affected scalp area. Whole-study results and caveats: Elevated clonality characterized lesional scalp relative to normal scalp, particularly in alopecia totalis/universalis. Sharing of TCRs across patients appeared less clear than in mice, possibly for HLA-related reasons.

Treatment described: oral pan-JAK inhibitor, 5-10 mg twice daily. In each case, RNA was isolated and then reverse transcribed into cDNA as the sequencing template. Only in-frame clones appear in the TCRdb table, and some are missing; sequencing was by immunoSEQ multiplex PCR. This table has 95,000 to 100,000 clones, more than 55% appearing once. This sequence originates from a human donor with alopecia areata. The chain employs TRBV2 and TRBJ1-6; no reliable D call. The sequencing used CD8+ T cells sorted from blood, collected at week 4, from a patient treated with tofacitinib. The CDR3 coding sequence is TGTGCCAGCAGCTACGGCGGGAATCGACGAACACCCCTCCACTTT. This gives the protein CASSYGGNRRTPLHF.